These 10 T cell receptor beta chains came from one sample sequenced in a study of cytomegalovirus exposure and HLA in healthy donors. Clones were sequenced by immunoSEQ multiplex PCR, and TCRdb holds only the in-frame ones, with some missing. The sample contains roughly 260,000 clones, around nine tenths of which appear only once. The specimen sequenced was PBMCs. These receptors originate from a man between 18 and 29 years old in good health and CMV-seronegative.

The chain uses TRBV7-9 and TRBJ1-2; D is unresolved. Trimming cost V 7 bases and J 4 bases, with 16 bases left between them. The CDR3 is made up of 14 amino acids. The germline V gene has CDR1 SEHNR and CDR2 FQNEAQ (reference sequence). The CDR3 spells CASIQLGVGYGYTF. CDR3 nucleotide sequence: TGTGCCAGCATCCAACTCGGGGTTGGCTATGGCTACACCTTC.

V is TRBV6-1 and J is TRBJ1-3; D is ambiguous. Deletions cut 2 bases from V and 6 bases from J, with 8 bases between. Germline lookup yields CDR1 MNHNS and CDR2 SASEGT. The length of the CDR3 is 13 residues. The CDR3: CASSELAPNTIYF. CDR3 DNA sequence: TGTGCCAGCAGTGAATTGGCCCCAAACACCATATATTTT.

V and J are TRBV27 and TRBJ2-1; no reliable D call. CDR3 length: 13 residues. Germline CDR1 and CDR2: MNHEY and SMNVEV (reference sequence). V lost 1 base and J 6 bases, leaving 7 bases between the germline ends. This CDR3 reads CASSLYNSNEQFF. The CDR3 bases are TGTGCCAGCAGTTTATATAACTCCAATGAGCAGTTCTTC.

This clone has just a few counts. CDR3 loop: CASSRGSAYYGYTF. The CDR3 DNA is TGTGCCAGCAGCCGAGGGTCAGCCTACTATGGCTACACCTTC. V and J are TRBV28 and TRBJ1-2; unclear D gene. The length of the CDR3 is 14 residues. V dropped 6 bases and J dropped 3 bases, with 14 bases sitting between them. Germline V gives CDR1 MDHEN, CDR2 SYDVKM.

The chain is built from TRBV7-8 and TRBJ1-6; tentative D call: TRBD1 (6 bases). V was clipped by 5 bases and J by 2 bases, with 7 bases between them. The length of the CDR3 is 14 residues. The V gene's germline CDR1 is SGHVS and CDR2 FQNEAQ. The CDR3 sequence: CASSRTAYNSPLHF. The CDR3 nucleotides are TGTGCCAGCAGCCGGACAGCCTATAATTCACCCCTCCACTTT.

DNA for the CDR3: TGTGCCAGCAGTATGGGACAGGGGGCGGGTGAGCAGTTCTTC. This codes for CASSMGQGAGEQFF. The rearrangement joins TRBV6-5 to TRBJ2-1; 12 nucleotides line up with TRBD1. Losses at the gene ends were 5 bases for V and 9 bases for J; bases not matched to a gene: 5. In germline, CDR1 is MNHEY, CDR2 SVGAGI. This CDR3 is 14 amino acids long.

This rearrangement joins TRBV5-1 to TRBJ2-5, with 8 bases identical to TRBD1. With 3 bases clipped from V and 5 bases from J, the junction kept 9 bases outside the gene matches. Germline CDR1 reads SGHRS; CDR2 reads YFSETQ. The CDR3 is made up of 15 amino acids. For the CDR3, the DNA is TGCGCCAGCAGCTCAGGACAGGGCGGATGGGAGACCCAGTACTTC. It specifies CASSSGQGGWETQYF. The full variable domain, with the rest looked up from reference TRBV5-1 and TRBJ2-5, is KAGVTQTPRYLIKTRGQQVTLSCSPISGHRSVSWYQQTPGQGLQFLFEYFSETQRNKGNFPGRFSGRQFSNSRSEMNVSTLELGDSALYLCASSSGQGGWETQYFGPGTRLLVL.

The chain employs TRBV28 and TRBJ2-1; 8 positions agree with TRBD2. This CDR3 region has 17 residues. J lost 0 bases, V lost 6 bases, and 10 bases had no gene match. Germline V gene lookup returns CDR1 MDHEN and CDR2 SYDVKM. CDR3 sequence: CASSSLREGSSYNEQFF. The CDR3 DNA reads as TGTGCCAGCAGCTCCCTCCGGGAGGGGAGCTCCTACAATGAGCAGTTCTTC.

The chain combines TRBV9 with TRBJ2-2; the match to TRBD2 covers 8 bases. The CDR3 length is 16 residues. Germline CDR1 and CDR2: SGDLS and YYNGEE. V trimming: 2 bases; J trimming: 4 bases; junction bases outside the gene matches: 7. The CDR3 here is CASSVQRGRITGELFF. In DNA, the CDR3 is TGTGCCAGCAGCGTTCAGCGGGGGCGCATCACCGGGGAGCTGTTTTTT.

The chain has TRBV5-1 and TRBJ1-1, with D possibly matching TRBD1 (5 bases). Germline values: CDR1 SGHRS, CDR2 YFSETQ. With 4 bases removed from V and 4 bases from J, the gap between germline ends came to 14 bases. This CDR3 has 14 residues. The CDR3 loop reads CASSPQGTLTEAFF. The CDR3 bases are TGCGCCAGCAGCCCGCAGGGAACTCTCACTGAAGCTTTCTTT.